One sample yielded the 11 T cell receptor beta chains listed below, sequenced in a study of technical replicates of blood from a few donors. Libraries were prepared by immunoSEQ multiplex PCR; TCRdb keeps only in-frame clonotypes and omits some of them. The data show over 50,000 clones, approximately 87% seen once. Sequencing was carried out using PBMCs. The receptors derive from a human donor in good health. Some clones in this sample may be carry-over from other donors' samples.

This chain links TRBV11-2 with TRBJ2-1; perhaps TRBD2 as D (6 bases). Germline V gene lookup returns CDR1 SGHAT and CDR2 FQNNGV. Trimming shortened V by 1 base and J by 8 bases, and 15 bases separated the two germline ends. The CDR3 totals 15 residues. For the CDR3, the DNA is TGTGCCAGCAGCTTAGTCCGGGGGAGTGTCTATGAGCAGTTCTTC. This encodes CASSLVRGSVYEQFF.

In DNA form, the CDR3 reads TGCGCCAGCAGCCAAGATTTCGCCAGATACAATGAGCAGTTCTTC. Residues: CASSQDFARYNEQFF. This rearrangement joins TRBV4-3 to TRBJ2-1; D not resolved. The CDR3 covers 15 residues. Per the germline V gene, CDR1 is LGHNA and CDR2 is YSLEER. Trimming removed 0 bases at V and 4 bases at J, with 10 bases between.

J is TRBJ1-1 and V is TRBV27; 8 nucleotides align to TRBD1. This CDR3 contains 14 residues. Germline-derived CDR1 and CDR2 are MNHEY and SMNVEV (reference sequence). V shed 5 bases, J shed 4 bases, and the junction held 6 bases outside the gene matches. DNA of the CDR3: TGTGCCAGCAGTGCGACAGGGGTGATCACTGAAGCTTTCTTT. The encoded protein is CASSATGVITEAFF.

The rearrangement uses TRBV28 and TRBJ1-2, with 9 bases that match TRBD1. CDR1 and CDR2 from the germline V gene are MDHEN and SYDVKM. The junction had 9 bases not matched to a gene; V was cut back by 6 bases and J by 4 bases. CDR3 length: 15 amino acids. This CDR3 is CASSKTGTGLYGYTF. The CDR3 bases are TGTGCCAGCAGCAAAACCGGGACAGGGCTCTATGGCTACACCTTC.

CDR3 sequence (DNA): TGTGCCAGTACCCCCCAGGGCGCAGGGGGATGGACTGAAGCTTTCTTT. Amino acids: CASTPQGAGGWTEAFF. The chain couples TRBV19 to TRBJ1-1, with 7 bases matching TRBD1. V lost 7 bases to trimming and J lost 5 bases; unmatched junction nucleotides: 16. The CDR3 consists of 16 residues. Germline values: CDR1 LNHDA, CDR2 SQIVND (reference sequence). Drawing the rest from reference TRBV19 and TRBJ1-1, the complete variable domain is DGGITQSPKYLFRKEGQNVTLSCEQNLNHDAMYWYRQDPGQGLRLIYYSQIVNDFQKGDIAEGYSVSREKKESFPLTVTSAQKNPTAFYLCASTPQGAGGWTEAFFGQGTRLTVV.

The chain combines TRBV29-1 with TRBJ2-7; 9 positions agree with TRBD1. Germline V gene data show CDR1 as SQVTM and CDR2 as ANQGSEA. This CDR3 has 16 residues. V lost 6 bases, J lost 6 bases, and 18 bases stayed unmatched. CDR3 bases: TGCAGCGTACACAACCCGGCGGGACAGGGACGGCTCGAGCAGTACTTC. Translated: CSVHNPAGQGRLEQYF.

The chain uses TRBV5-1 and TRBJ2-1, with 8 bases matching TRBD1. CDR1 is SGHRS, CDR2 YFSETQ, per germline. Losses at the gene ends were 2 bases for V and 9 bases for J; bases not matched to a gene: 7. The length of the CDR3 is 14 residues. CDR3 sequence: CASSFRAGGPEQFF. CDR3 DNA: TGCGCCAGCAGCTTTAGGGCAGGGGGCCCTGAGCAGTTCTTC.

This chain joins TRBV11-2 and TRBJ2-2; TRBD1 matches 8 bases. The length of the CDR3 is 19 residues. V shed 5 bases, J shed 3 bases, and the junction held 17 bases outside the gene matches. Germline CDR1 is SGHAT and CDR2 is FQNNGV. The DNA for the CDR3 is TGTGCCAGCAGCAAAGGAAGGGCAGGGGGCTGGTCGGACACCGGGGAGCTGTTTTTT. Its translation: CASSKGRAGGWSDTGELFF.

The chain combines TRBV19 with TRBJ2-4; 7 nucleotides line up with TRBD1. This CDR3 contains 15 residues. The ends lost 2 bases at V and 5 bases at J; junction bases unmatched: 6. Germline V CDR1 and CDR2: LNHDA, SQIVND (reference sequence). The CDR3 coding sequence is TGTGCCAGTAGTATACGCCGTGGACAGGAAAACATTCAGTACTTC. This encodes CASSIRRGQENIQYF.

The chain recombines TRBV5-4 with TRBJ2-7; 8 bases are a match to TRBD2. Unmatched junction bases numbered 12, after V lost 4 bases and J lost 6 bases. CDR3 length equals 15 residues. Germline loops: CDR1 SGHNT, CDR2 YYREEE (reference sequence). This CDR3 is CASSLLRGEVGEQYF. CDR3 bases: TGTGCCAGCAGCCTGCTGCGGGGGGAGGTGGGCGAGCAGTACTTC.

The chain links TRBV19 to TRBJ1-4, with D unclear. This CDR3 is built from 13 residues. Trimming cost V 5 bases and J 7 bases, with 11 bases left between them. Germline-derived CDR1 and CDR2 are LNHDA and SQIVND (reference sequence). This chain's CDR3 is CASSLSSVEKLFF. CDR3 in DNA: TGTGCCAGTAGTCTATCGAGTGTTGAAAAACTGTTTTTT.